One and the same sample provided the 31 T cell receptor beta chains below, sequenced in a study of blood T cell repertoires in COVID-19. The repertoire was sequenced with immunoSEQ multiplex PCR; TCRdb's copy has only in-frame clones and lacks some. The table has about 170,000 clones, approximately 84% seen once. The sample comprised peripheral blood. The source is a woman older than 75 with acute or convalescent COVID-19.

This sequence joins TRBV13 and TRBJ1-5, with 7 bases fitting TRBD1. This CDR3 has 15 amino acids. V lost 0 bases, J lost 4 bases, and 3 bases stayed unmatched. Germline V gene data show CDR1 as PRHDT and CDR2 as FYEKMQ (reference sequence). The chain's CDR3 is CASSLGQGENQPQHF. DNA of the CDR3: TGTGCCAGCAGCTTAGGGCAGGGGGAAAATCAGCCCCAGCATTTT.

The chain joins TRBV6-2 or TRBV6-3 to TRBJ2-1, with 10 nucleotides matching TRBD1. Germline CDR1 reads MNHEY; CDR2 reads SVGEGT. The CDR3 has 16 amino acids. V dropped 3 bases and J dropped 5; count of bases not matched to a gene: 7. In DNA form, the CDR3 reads TGTGCCAGCAGTTATTCGACAGGGGGCGGAAACAATGAGCAGTTCTTC. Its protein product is CASSYSTGGGNNEQFF.

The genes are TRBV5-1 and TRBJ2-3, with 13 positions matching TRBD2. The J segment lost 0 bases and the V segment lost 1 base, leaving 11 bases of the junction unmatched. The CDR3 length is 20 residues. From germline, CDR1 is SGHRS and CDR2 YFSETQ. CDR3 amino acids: CASSLLAGTSGASSTDTQYF. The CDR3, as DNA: TGCGCCAGCAGCTTGCTAGCCGGGACTAGCGGGGCCTCTAGCACAGATACGCAGTATTTT.

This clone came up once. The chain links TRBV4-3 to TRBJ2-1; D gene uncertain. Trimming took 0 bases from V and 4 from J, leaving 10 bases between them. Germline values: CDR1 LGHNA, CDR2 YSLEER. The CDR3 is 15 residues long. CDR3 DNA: TGCGCCAGCAGCCAAGAAGGTTACAGTTACAATGAGCAGTTCTTC. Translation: CASSQEGYSYNEQFF.

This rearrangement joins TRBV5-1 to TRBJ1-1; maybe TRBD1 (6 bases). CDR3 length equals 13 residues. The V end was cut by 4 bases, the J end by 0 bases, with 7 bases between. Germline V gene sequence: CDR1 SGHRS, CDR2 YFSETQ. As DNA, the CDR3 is TGCGCCAGCAGCGGGGACATGAACACTGAAGCTTTCTTT. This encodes CASSGDMNTEAFF.

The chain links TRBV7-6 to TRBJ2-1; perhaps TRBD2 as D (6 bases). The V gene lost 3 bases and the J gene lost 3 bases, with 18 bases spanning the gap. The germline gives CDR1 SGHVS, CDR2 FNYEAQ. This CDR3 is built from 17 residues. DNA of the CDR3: TGTGCCAGCAGCTTGAGCCCACCCAGGGACTTCTACAATGAGCAGTTCTTC. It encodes CASSLSPPRDFYNEQFF.

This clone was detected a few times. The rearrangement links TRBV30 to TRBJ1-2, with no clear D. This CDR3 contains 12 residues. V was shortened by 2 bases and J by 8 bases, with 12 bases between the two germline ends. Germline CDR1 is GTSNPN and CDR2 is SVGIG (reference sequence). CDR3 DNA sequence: TGTGCCTGGAGTAGTGGAGTTGGGGGCTACACCTTC. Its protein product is CAWSSGVGGYTF.

DNA of the CDR3: TGTGCCAGCAGCGTCTCTAGCGGAACAGATACGCAGTATTTT. Translated, it gives CASSVSSGTDTQYF. The V and J genes are TRBV9 and TRBJ2-3; TRBD2 matches 7 bases. The CDR3 contains 14 residues. V lost 2 bases, J lost 3 bases, and 3 bases stayed unmatched. In germline, CDR1 is SGDLS, CDR2 YYNGEE.

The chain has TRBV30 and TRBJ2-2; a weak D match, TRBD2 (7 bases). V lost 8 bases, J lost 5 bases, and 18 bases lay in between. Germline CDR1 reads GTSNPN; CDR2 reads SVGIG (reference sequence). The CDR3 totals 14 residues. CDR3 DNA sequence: TGTGCCGGCTGGGGGGGCGGAACAACCGGGGAGCTGTTTTTT. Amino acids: CAGWGGGTTGELFF.

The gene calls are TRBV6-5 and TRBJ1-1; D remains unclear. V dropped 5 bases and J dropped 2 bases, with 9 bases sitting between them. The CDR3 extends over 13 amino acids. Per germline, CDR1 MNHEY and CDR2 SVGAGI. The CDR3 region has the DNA TGTGCCAGCAGTCTTAGCTTCAACACTGAAGCTTTCTTT. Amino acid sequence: CASSLSFNTEAFF.

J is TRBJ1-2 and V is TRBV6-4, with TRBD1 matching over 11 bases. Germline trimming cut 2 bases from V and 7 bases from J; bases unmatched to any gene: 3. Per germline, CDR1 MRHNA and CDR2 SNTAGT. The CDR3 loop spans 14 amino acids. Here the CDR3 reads CASSDGQGAFGYTF. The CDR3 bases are TGTGCCAGCAGTGACGGACAGGGGGCTTTTGGCTACACCTTC.

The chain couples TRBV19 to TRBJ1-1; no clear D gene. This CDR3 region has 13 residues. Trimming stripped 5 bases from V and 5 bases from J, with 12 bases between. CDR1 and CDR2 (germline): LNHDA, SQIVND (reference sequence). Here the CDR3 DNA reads TGTGCCAGTAGTTCAACGGGGAAGACTGAAGCTTTCTTT. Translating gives CASSSTGKTEAFF.

The DNA for the CDR3 is TGTGCCAGCTCACCCCGGGACAGGGACTACGAGCAGTACTTC. Protein: CASSPRDRDYEQYF. The V gene is TRBV18, the J gene TRBJ2-7; 9 bases map to TRBD1. The CDR3 is made up of 14 amino acids. The V gene's germline CDR1 is KGHSH and CDR2 LQKENI. Losses at the gene ends were 3 bases for V and 3 bases for J; bases not matched to a gene: 3.

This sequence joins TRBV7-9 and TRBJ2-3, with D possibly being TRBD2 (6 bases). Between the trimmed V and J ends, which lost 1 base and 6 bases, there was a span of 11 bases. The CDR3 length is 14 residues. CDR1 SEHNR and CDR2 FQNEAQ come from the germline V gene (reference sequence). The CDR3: CASSLVGEADTQYF. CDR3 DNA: TGTGCCAGCAGCTTAGTAGGGGAGGCTGATACGCAGTATTTT.

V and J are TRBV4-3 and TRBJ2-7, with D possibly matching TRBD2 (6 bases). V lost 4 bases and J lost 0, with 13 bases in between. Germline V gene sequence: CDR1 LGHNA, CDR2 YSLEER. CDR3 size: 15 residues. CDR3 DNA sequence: TGCGCCAGCAGCCCGCGGCGGGGAAGCTCCTACGAGCAGTACTTC. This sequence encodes CASSPRRGSSYEQYF.

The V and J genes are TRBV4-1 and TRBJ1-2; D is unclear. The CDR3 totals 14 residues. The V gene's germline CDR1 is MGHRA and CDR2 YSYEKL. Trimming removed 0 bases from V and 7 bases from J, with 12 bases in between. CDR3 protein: CASSQDPKKSGYTF. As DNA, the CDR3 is TGCGCCAGCAGCCAAGATCCAAAAAAGAGTGGCTACACCTTC.

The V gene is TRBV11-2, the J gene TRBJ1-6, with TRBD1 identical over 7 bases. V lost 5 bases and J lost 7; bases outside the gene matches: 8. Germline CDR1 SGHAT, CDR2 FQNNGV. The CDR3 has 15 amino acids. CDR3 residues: CASSLQQGGNSPLHF. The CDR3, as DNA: TGTGCCAGCAGCCTTCAGCAGGGGGGCAATTCACCCCTCCACTTT.

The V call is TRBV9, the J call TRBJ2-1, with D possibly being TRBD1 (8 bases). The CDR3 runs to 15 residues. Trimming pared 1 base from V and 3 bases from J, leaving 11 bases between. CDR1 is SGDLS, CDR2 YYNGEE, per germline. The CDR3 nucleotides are TGTGCCAGCAGCGTAACAGGGGGGGTCTACAATGAGCAGTTCTTC. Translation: CASSVTGGVYNEQFF.

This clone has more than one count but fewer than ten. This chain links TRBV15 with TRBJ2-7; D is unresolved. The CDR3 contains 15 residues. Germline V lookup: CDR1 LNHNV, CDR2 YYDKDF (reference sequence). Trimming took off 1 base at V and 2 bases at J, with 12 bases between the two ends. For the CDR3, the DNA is TGTGCCACCAGCAGAGGTGGCGGCCAGCCCTACGAGCAGTACTTC. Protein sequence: CATSRGGGQPYEQYF.

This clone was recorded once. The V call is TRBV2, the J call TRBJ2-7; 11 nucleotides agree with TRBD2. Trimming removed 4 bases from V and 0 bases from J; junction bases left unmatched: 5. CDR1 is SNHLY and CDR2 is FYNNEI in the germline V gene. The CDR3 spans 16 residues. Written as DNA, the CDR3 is TGTGCCAGCAGTGTTGTTGGGACTAGCGGCTCCTACGAGCAGTACTTC. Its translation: CASSVVGTSGSYEQYF.

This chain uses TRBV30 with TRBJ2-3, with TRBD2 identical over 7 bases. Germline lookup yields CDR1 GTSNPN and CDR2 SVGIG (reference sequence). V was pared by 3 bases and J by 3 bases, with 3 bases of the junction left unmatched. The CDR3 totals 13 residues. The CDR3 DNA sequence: TGTGCCTGGAGCTGGGGGGGTACAGATACGCAGTATTTT. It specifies CAWSWGGTDTQYF.

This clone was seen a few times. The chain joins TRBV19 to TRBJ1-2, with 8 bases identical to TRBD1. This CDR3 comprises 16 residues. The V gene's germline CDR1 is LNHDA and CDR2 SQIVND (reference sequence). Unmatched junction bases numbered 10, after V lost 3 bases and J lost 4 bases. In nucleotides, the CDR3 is TGTGCCAGTAGTATTGGAGGACAGGGAGAATCCTATGGCTACACCTTC. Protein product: CASSIGGQGESYGYTF.

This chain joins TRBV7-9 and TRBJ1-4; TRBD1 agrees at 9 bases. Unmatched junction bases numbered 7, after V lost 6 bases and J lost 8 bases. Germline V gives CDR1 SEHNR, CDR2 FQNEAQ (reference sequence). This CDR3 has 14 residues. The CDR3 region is CASSLQGAHEKLFF. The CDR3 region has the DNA TGTGCCAGCAGTCTACAGGGGGCGCACGAAAAACTGTTTTTT.

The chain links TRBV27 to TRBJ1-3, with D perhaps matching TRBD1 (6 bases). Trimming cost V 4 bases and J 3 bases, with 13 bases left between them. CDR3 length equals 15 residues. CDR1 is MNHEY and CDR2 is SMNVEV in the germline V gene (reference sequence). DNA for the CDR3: TGTGCCAGCAGTTACATAGGGGGAGATGGAAACACCATATATTTT. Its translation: CASSYIGGDGNTIYF.

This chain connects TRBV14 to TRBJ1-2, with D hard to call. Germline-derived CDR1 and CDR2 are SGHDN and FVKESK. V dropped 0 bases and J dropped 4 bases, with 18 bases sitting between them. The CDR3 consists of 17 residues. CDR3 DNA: TGTGCCAGCAGCCAAGAGTACGGAGGGTATAATATCTATGGCTACACCTTC. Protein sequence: CASSQEYGGYNIYGYTF.

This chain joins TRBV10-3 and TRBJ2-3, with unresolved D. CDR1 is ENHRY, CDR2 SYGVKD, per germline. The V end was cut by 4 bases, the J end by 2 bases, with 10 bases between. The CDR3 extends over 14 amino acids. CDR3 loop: CAISVGRFTDTQYF. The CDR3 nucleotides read TGTGCCATCAGTGTGGGCAGATTCACAGATACGCAGTATTTT.

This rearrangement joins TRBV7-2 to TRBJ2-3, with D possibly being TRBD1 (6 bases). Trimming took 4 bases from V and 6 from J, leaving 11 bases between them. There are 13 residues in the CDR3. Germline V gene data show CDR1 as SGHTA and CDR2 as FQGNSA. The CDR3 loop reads CASSSQGWDTQYF. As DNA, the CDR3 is TGTGCCAGCAGCTCCCAGGGGTGGGATACGCAGTATTTT. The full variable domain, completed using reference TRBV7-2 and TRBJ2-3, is GAGVSQSPSNKVTEKGKDVELRCDPISGHTALYWYRQSLGQGLEFLIYFQGNSAPDKSGLPSDRFSAERTGGSVSTLTIQRTQQEDSAVYLCASSSQGWDTQYFGPGTRLTVL.

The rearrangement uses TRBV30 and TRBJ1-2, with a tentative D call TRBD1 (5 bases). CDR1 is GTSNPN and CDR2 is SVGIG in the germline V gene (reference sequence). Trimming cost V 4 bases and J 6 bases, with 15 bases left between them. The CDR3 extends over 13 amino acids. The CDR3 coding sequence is TGTGCCTGGACGGTCGGGACTAGCAATGGCTACACCTTC. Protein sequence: CAWTVGTSNGYTF.

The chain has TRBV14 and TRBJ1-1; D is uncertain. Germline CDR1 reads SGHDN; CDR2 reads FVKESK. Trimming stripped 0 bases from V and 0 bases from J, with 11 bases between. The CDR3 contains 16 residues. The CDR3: CASSQDLGNVNTEAFF. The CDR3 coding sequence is TGTGCCAGCAGCCAAGATCTAGGCAACGTGAACACTGAAGCTTTCTTT. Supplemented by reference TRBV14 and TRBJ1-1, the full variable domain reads EAGVTQFPSHSVIEKGQTVTLRCDPISGHDNLYWYRRVMGKEIKFLLHFVKESKQDESGMPNNRFLAERTGGTYSTLKVQPAELEDSGVYFCASSQDLGNVNTEAFFGQGTRLTVV.

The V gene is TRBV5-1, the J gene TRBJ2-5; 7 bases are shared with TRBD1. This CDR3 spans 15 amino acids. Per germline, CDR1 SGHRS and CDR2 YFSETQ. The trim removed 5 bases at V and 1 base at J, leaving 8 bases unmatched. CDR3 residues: CASRANTGVQETQYF. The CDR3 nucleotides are TGCGCCAGCAGAGCTAATACAGGGGTCCAAGAGACCCAGTACTTC.

CDR3 loop: CASSPGTAGVNEQFF. The DNA of the CDR3 is TGCGCCAGCAGCCCGGGGACTGCCGGGGTCAATGAGCAGTTCTTC. The chain uses TRBV5-1 and TRBJ2-1; a possible D gene is TRBD2 (6 bases). The V gene lost 4 bases and the J gene lost 6 bases, with 17 bases spanning the gap. CDR1 and CDR2 from the germline V gene are SGHRS and YFSETQ. This CDR3 comprises 15 residues. Variable domain in full (rest from reference TRBV5-1 and TRBJ2-1): KAGVTQTPRYLIKTRGQQVTLSCSPISGHRSVSWYQQTPGQGLQFLFEYFSETQRNKGNFPGRFSGRQFSNSRSEMNVSTLELGDSALYLCASSPGTAGVNEQFFGPGTRLTVL.